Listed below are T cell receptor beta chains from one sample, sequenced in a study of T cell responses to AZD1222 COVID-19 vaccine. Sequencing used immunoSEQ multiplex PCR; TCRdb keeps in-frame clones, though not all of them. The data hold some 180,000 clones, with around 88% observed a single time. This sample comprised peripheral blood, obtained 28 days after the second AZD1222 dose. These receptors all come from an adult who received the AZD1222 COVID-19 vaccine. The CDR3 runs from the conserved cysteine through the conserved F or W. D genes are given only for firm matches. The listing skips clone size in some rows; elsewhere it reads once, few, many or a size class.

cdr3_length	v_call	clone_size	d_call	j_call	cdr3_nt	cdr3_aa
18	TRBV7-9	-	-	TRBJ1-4	TGTGCCAGCCAATCGGGGCTTAACGAATTCGCCCCGAATGAAAAACTGTTTTTT	CASQSGLNEFAPNEKLFF
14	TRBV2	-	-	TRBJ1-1	TGTGCCAGCAGAGGGGACCGAAGAAACACTGAAGCTTTCTTT	CASRGDRRNTEAFF
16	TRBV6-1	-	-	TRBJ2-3	TGTGCCAGCAGTGAAATAGCAGGTGTCAAAACAGATACGCAGTATTTT	CASSEIAGVKTDTQYF
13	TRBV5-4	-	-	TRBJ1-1	TGTGCCAGCAGCCCGAGAGGGGGGACTGAAGCTTTCTTT	CASSPRGGTEAFF
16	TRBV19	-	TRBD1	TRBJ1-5	TGTGCCAGTAGTCTCGGGACAGGGAGCTTCAATCAGCCCCAGCATTTT	CASSLGTGSFNQPQHF
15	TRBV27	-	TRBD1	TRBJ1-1	TGTGCCAGCAGGCGAACCGGGACAGCGACAACTGAAGCTTTCTTT	CASRRTGTATTEAFF
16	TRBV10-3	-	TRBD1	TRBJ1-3	TGTGCCATCAGTTACAACAGGGGTCACTCTGGAAACACCATATATTTT	CAISYNRGHSGNTIYF
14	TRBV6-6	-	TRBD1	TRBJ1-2	TGTGCCAGCAGTACCCCGGGACAGACCTATGGCTACACCTTC	CASSTPGQTYGYTF
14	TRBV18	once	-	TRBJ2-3	TGTGCCAGCTCACAACTAGGCGTGCCAGATACGCAGTATTTT	CASSQLGVPDTQYF
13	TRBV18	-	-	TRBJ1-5	TGTGCCAGCTCACCAAACAGGGCCCAGCCCCAGCATTTT	CASSPNRAQPQHF
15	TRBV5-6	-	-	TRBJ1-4	TGTGCCAGCAGCTGGAGTCCGGCAACTAATGAAAAACTGTTTTTT	CASSWSPATNEKLFF
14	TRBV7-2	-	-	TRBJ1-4	TGTGCCAGCAGCTTAGAGGCCTATAATGAAAAACTGTTTTTT	CASSLEAYNEKLFF
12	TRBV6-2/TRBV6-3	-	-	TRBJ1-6	TGTGCCAGCAGTTACTTCAATTCACCCCTCCACTTT	CASSYFNSPLHF
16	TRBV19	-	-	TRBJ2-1	TGTGCCAGTAGAGACCCTGCACGACACGACTACAATGAGCAGTTCTTC	CASRDPARHDYNEQFF
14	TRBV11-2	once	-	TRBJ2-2	TGTGCCAGCAGCTTAGATTGGGACCTCAGTGGGCTGTTTTTT	CASSLDWDLSGLFF
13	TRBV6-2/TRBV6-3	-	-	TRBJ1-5	TGTGCCAGCAGTTTATTGTCGATTCAGCCCCAGCATTTT	CASSLLSIQPQHF
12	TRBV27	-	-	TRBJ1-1	TGTGCCAGCCGAGGGGCAGAATTAGAAGCTTTCTTT	CASRGAELEAFF
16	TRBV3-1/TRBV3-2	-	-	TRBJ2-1	TGTGCCAGCAGCCAAATTACCCGGGACAACCACAATGAGCAGTTCTTC	CASSQITRDNHNEQFF
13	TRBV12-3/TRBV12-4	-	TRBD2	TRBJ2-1	TGTGCCAGCAATAGCGGGCCTAGCAATGAGCAGTTCTTC	CASNSGPSNEQFF
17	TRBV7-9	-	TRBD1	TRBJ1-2	TGTGCCAGCAGCTTAGCCGTGCAGGGGGCGGCTAACTATGGCTACACCTTC	CASSLAVQGAANYGYTF
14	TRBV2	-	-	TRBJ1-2	TGTGCCAGCAGTGCGGAGTTTTGGGACTATGGCTACACCTTC	CASSAEFWDYGYTF
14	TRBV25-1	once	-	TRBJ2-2	TGTGCCAGCAGTGATAGGCGGAACACCGGGGAGCTGTTTTTT	CASSDRRNTGELFF
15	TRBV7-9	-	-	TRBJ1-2	TGTGCCAGCAGCTTAGCCGCGGGGGGATTCTATGGCTACACCTTC	CASSLAAGGFYGYTF
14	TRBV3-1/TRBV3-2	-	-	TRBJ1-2	TGTGCCAGCAGCCTACGGGACCGTCCCTATGGCTACACCTTC	CASSLRDRPYGYTF
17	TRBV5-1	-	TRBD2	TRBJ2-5	TGCGCCAGCAATGAGGGGGGACTAGCGGGGTCGGTTGAGACCCAGTACTTC	CASNEGGLAGSVETQYF
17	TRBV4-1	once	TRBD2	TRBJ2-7	TGCGCCAGCAGCCAAGGGCCCACAAGCGGGGGGTCCTACGAGCAGTACTTC	CASSQGPTSGGSYEQYF
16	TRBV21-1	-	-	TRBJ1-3	TGTGCCAGCAGCAAAGAGGGACAGGGGGCAGGAAACACCATATATTTT	CASSKEGQGAGNTIYF
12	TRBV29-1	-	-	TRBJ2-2	TGCAGCGTTGAGGGCAACACCGGGGAGCTGTTTTTT	CSVEGNTGELFF
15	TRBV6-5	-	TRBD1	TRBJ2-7	TGTGCCAGCAGTTACGGTGGGACAGGGGGCGAGGTGCAGTACTTC	CASSYGGTGGEVQYF
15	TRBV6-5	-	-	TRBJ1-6	TGTGCCAGCAGTTACTCGTCCCGGGATGGCTCACCCCTCCACTTT	CASSYSSRDGSPLHF
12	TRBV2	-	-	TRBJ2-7	TGTGCCAGCAAACTAGAAACCTACGAGCAGTACTTC	CASKLETYEQYF
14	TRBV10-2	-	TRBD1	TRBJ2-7	TGCGCCAGGAATCCGGGACAGACTAACTACGAGCAGTACTTC	CARNPGQTNYEQYF
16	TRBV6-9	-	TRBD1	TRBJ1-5	TGTGCCAGCAGTTATTGGGCTGGACAGGGAAATCAGCCCCAGCATTTT	CASSYWAGQGNQPQHF
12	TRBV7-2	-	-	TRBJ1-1	TGTGCCAGCAGCCCAAGGTGGACTGAAGCTTTCTTT	CASSPRWTEAFF
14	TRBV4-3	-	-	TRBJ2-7	TGCGCCAGCAGCCAAGAGGGCTTAACCTACGAGCAGTACTTC	CASSQEGLTYEQYF
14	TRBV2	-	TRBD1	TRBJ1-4	TGTGCCAGCAGTTACAGGGGAACTAATGAAAAACTGTTTTTT	CASSYRGTNEKLFF
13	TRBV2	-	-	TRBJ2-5	TGTGCCAGCAGTGTTGGCAGAGAAGAGACCCAGTACTTC	CASSVGREETQYF
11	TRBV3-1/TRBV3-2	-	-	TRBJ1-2	TGTGCCAGCAGCCAAGATTATGGCTACACCTTC	CASSQDYGYTF
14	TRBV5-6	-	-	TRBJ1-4	TGTGCCAGCAGCTCCCCGGATCGAAATGAAAAACTGTTTTTT	CASSSPDRNEKLFF
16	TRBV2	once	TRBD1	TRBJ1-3	TGTGCCATCTCCGGGACAGGGTATGGTGCTGGAAACACCATATATTTT	CAISGTGYGAGNTIYF
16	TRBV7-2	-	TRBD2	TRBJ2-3	TGTGCCAGCAGCTTAGTACCTAGCGGGTGGGGAGATACGCAGTATTTT	CASSLVPSGWGDTQYF
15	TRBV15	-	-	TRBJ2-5	TGTGCCACCAGCAGAGGGGACCGCCAGGCCGAGACCCAGTACTTC	CATSRGDRQAETQYF
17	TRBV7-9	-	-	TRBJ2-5	TGTGCCAGCAGTTCTGCAGGGGGGACGGAATTACAAGAGACCCAGTACTTC	CASSSAGGTELQETQYF
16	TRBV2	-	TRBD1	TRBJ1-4	TGTGCCAGCAGAGCCGGGACAGGGAGAACTAATGAAAAACTGTTTTTT	CASRAGTGRTNEKLFF
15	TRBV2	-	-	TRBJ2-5	TGTGCCAGCAGCGCTAAGGGGACTGCTCAGGTGGCCCAGTACTTC	CASSAKGTAQVAQYF
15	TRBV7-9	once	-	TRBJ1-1	TGTGCCAGCAGCTTAGCATTAGCCGGGAGCACTGAAGCTTTCTTT	CASSLALAGSTEAFF
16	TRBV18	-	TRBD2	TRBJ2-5	TGTGCCAGCTCACCAGAAGGACTAGTAAGTGGTGAGACCCAGTACTTC	CASSPEGLVSGETQYF
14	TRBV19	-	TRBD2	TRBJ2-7	TGTGCCAGTAGTATGGGGGGGAACAGCTACGAGCAGTACTTC	CASSMGGNSYEQYF
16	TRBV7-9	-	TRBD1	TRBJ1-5	TGTGCCAGCAGCTTAGGACAGGGGGCAGGCAATCAGCCCCAGCATTTT	CASSLGQGAGNQPQHF
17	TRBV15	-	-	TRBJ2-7	TGTGCCACCAGCAGGCTCTGGGACACGAAGAAGATCCCCGAGCAGTACTTC	CATSRLWDTKKIPEQYF
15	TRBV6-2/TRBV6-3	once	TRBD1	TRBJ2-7	TGTGCCAGCAGTTATCCCTCGGACAGGGGGGTCGAGCAGTACTTC	CASSYPSDRGVEQYF
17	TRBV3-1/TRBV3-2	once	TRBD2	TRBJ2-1	TGTGCCAGCAGCCAGTTTAGCGGGGGGCGTTCCTACAATGAGCAGTTCTTC	CASSQFSGGRSYNEQFF
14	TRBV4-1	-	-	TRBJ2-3	TGCGCCAGCAGCCCGTGGACAGACACAGATACGCAGTATTTT	CASSPWTDTDTQYF
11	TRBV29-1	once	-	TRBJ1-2	TGCAGCGTTGAGGGGGGGAGCGGCTACACCTTC	CSVEGGSGYTF
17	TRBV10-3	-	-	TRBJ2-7	TGTGCCATCAGTGAGTTCCGGGAGAGCGAAGAGGCCTACGAGCAGTACTTC	CAISEFRESEEAYEQYF
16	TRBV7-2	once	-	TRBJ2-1	TGTGCCAGCAGCTTAGTGGGGAGTAGCTCCTACAATGAGCAGTTCTTC	CASSLVGSSSYNEQFF
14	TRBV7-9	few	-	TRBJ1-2	TGTGCCAGCAGCCAGGTTACCGAACTCGAGGGCTACACCTTC	CASSQVTELEGYTF